This is a list of T cell receptor beta chains from one sample in a study of CD8+CD57+ T cells in acquired aplastic anemia. TCRdb reprocessed the reads via MiXCR and lists one record per CDR3 protein. The table has approximately 150,000 distinct CDR3 sequences, around half seen once. Material: sorted CD4+, CD8+, or CD8+CD57+ T cells (not recorded which) from PBMCs. The source of these receptors is a human donor with aplastic anemia. The CDR3 runs from the conserved cysteine through the conserved F or W.

TRBV7-9	TRBJ2-5	CASSQGLAKQETQYF
TRBV4-1	TRBJ1-4	CASSQVPREVNEKLFF
TRBV7-8	TRBJ1-4	CASSLEGRVDEKLFF
TRBV15	TRBJ1-4	CATSSGTVEKLFF
TRBV6-1	TRBJ2-1	CASTSRADEGYNEQFF
TRBV6-5	TRBJ1-1	CASSYGTGGDTEAFF
TRBV7-6	TRBJ1-1	CASSPSPQGKASF
TRBV7-8	TRBJ1-2	CASSLRRSYTF
TRBV6-4	TRBJ1-1	CASMRDSMNTEAFF
TRBV6-1	TRBJ2-3	CASTGRGEAGDTQYF
TRBV29-1	TRBJ2-7	CSVEGLAGVEQYF
TRBV9	TRBJ2-5	CASSAGRSGGLFQETQYF
TRBV7-9	TRBJ2-6	CASSLSSWAAGANVLTF
TRBV7-2	TRBJ2-1	CASSQDREQFF
TRBV2	TRBJ1-6	CASSERRDSPLHF
TRBV15	TRBJ2-5	CATSRGQGRQYF
TRBV27	TRBJ2-7	CASRESPYEQYF
TRBV5-1	TRBJ2-5	CASSLERGEETQYF
TRBV20-1	TRBJ2-7	CSASSPLAGGTYEQYF
TRBV3-1	TRBJ2-1	CASSQGGEQFF
TRBV7-8	TRBJ2-5	CASSLGTSDPETQYF
TRBV2	TRBJ2-7	CASSRGKLYERYF
TRBV19	TRBJ1-1	CASSIQGATEAFF
TRBV29-1	TRBJ2-1	CSWSFHNEQFF
TRBV9	TRBJ2-7	CASSVGTLSSYEQYF
TRBV11-1	TRBJ2-3	CASSLPASGGSWVRDTQYF
TRBV7-3	TRBJ1-4	CASSFYLGEKLFF
TRBV4-3	TRBJ2-1	CASSPSGGQGRSEQFF
TRBV20-1	TRBJ2-5	CSASSRQGGRQTQYF
TRBV29-1	TRBJ2-7	CSTGTTPYEQYF
TRBV6-1	TRBJ2-7	CASSDNGSRTSYEQYF
TRBV19	TRBJ2-5	CASHRGGPGETQYF
TRBV19	TRBJ2-1	CASGDGGGSSYNEQFF
TRBV20-1	TRBJ2-3	CSARGGTSGTDTQYF
TRBV2	TRBJ2-7	CASSEAQGLISYEQYF
TRBV20-1	TRBJ2-5	CSARSGLEQETQYF
TRBV6-1	TRBJ1-5	CASSEYRGQPQHF
TRBV9	TRBJ1-1	CASSGGQANTEAFF
TRBV2	TRBJ1-3	CASRVSGNTIYF
TRBV10-2	TRBJ2-7	CASSEVGDSYEQYF
TRBV19	TRBJ1-5	CASSIGEGAGQPQHF
TRBV20-1	TRBJ2-1	CSARRTSGGYNEQFF
TRBV20-1	TRBJ1-1	CSANSRPEVFF
TRBV15	TRBJ2-3	CATSRVGPTDTQYF
TRBV5-4	TRBJ2-1	CASSLEWDSYNEQFF
TRBV7-9	TRBJ1-1	CASSLGQTSTEAFF
TRBV24-1	TRBJ2-7	CATSDSDRAEQYF
TRBV24-1	TRBJ2-1	CATSDQTHSYNEQFF
TRBV6-1	TRBJ2-4	CASRSLRQAPRNIQYF
TRBV10-3	TRBJ2-2	CAISVSSGGSGELFF
TRBV4-1	TRBJ1-6	CASSQGLWPLHF
TRBV7-3	TRBJ1-4	CASSFGPGEKLFF
TRBV5-1	TRBJ2-7	CAGSPDRVGEQYF
TRBV15	TRBJ2-4	CATSRTSGVLAKNIQYF
TRBV27	TRBJ2-3	CASSWGGTTDTQYF
TRBV4-2	TRBJ2-2	CASSQVGTGELFF
TRBV20-1	TRBJ1-5	CSARQQEGRNQPQHF